This T cell receptor (beta chain) was sequenced during a study of OX40 agonist ivuxolimab in advanced cancers. V was clipped by 4 bases and J by 7 bases; unmatched bases: 8. Looked up from germline, CDR1 is GTSNPN and CDR2 is SVGIG (reference sequence). CDR3 length equals 13 residues. Assay: immunoSEQ multiplex PCR; the TCRdb copy retains only in-frame clones and omits some. The sample carries about 73,000 clones, more than 70% recorded once. V and J are TRBV30 and TRBJ2-7, with 9 bases matching TRBD1. The receptor's source is an adult with an advanced solid tumor such as melanoma, head and neck, liver or kidney cancer. The starting material was CD4+ or CD8+ T cells sorted from blood, obtained in a trial of the OX40 agonist ivuxolimab. CDR3 coding DNA: TGTGCCTGGACAAGACAGGGGGTAGGGGAGCAGTACTTC. Its translation: CAWTRQGVGEQYF.